These T cell receptor beta chains were read from a single sample in a study of blood T cell repertoires in COVID-19. The repertoire was sequenced with immunoSEQ multiplex PCR; TCRdb's copy has only in-frame clones and lacks some. Of some 270,000 clones listed, about 91% are singletons. Sequenced input: PBMCs or T cells enriched from blood (not recorded which). Every receptor here comes from a middle-aged man who had been exposed to COVID-19. CDR3s leave out the opening cysteine and the closing phenylalanine or tryptophan. The order of the fields is V gene, J gene, CDR3 protein.

>TRBV6-1|TRBJ2-7
ASSDGREGRNEQY
>TRBV19|TRBJ1-6
ASSTQGPNSPLH
>TRBV6-5|TRBJ1-5
ASQQGAQPQH
>TRBV6-5|TRBJ2-5
AGRLDGQETQY
>TRBV7-9|TRBJ2-1
ASGTSGMQF
>TRBV30|TRBJ2-3
AWLGPPQNTQY
>TRBV7-3|TRBJ1-1
ASSSTENTEAF
>TRBV7-2|TRBJ2-7
ASSSGLAITYEQY
>TRBV7-9|TRBJ1-1
ASSPGTASEAF
>TRBV12-3/TRBV12-4|TRBJ2-1
ASSRYNEQF
>TRBV5-1|TRBJ2-7
ASSFSGNYEQY
>TRBV7-9|TRBJ1-1
ASSLTGQGNTEAF
>TRBV28|TRBJ2-2
ASSPSPWTVTGELF
>TRBV9|TRBJ1-1
ASSGTGVGTEAF
>TRBV7-9|TRBJ1-4
ASQNTRGVGEKLF
>TRBV5-1|TRBJ2-1
ASSRDRGIIYEQF
>TRBV12-2|TRBJ2-7
ASRYRLAGLYSYEQY
>TRBV7-3|TRBJ2-7
ASSPGGSSYEQY
>TRBV9|TRBJ2-1
ASSFPRQETENEQF
>TRBV7-9|TRBJ2-7
ASSFLESSYEQY
>TRBV10-1|TRBJ1-1
ASSESIASNTEAF
>TRBV23-1|TRBJ2-5
ASSHPREVRQETQY
>TRBV24-1|TRBJ2-1
ATSAPPGSSVRYNEQF
>TRBV27|TRBJ2-7
ASSGIGSGEQY
>TRBV5-4|TRBJ2-3
ASSLGLAGGDTQY
>TRBV6-1|TRBJ1-2
ASSELGDYGYT
>TRBV2|TRBJ1-1
ASSEGALNTEAF
>TRBV2|TRBJ2-3
ASSVGSGRLTDTQY
>TRBV12-3/TRBV12-4|TRBJ1-6
ASTGTVNSPLH